Each of the 25 T cell receptor beta chains below was sequenced from the same sample in a study of CD8 T cell repertoires and HIV-1 epitope variants. No antigen is known for these receptors. TCRdb keeps only in-frame clones here, not all; method: immunoSEQ multiplex PCR. The sample lists roughly 5,200 clones; about two thirds were seen once. Source material: cultured CD8+ T cells derived from PBMCs. The source is a male donor with HIV.

This clone was detected a few times. DNA of the CDR3: TGTGCCAGCAGCTACTTACCGGGGGGACTAGCGGGGTCAGAGACCCAGTACTTC. As protein: CASSYLPGGLAGSETQYF. V gene TRBV7-6 combines with J gene TRBJ2-5; 13 bases line up with TRBD2. The germline CDR1 and CDR2 sequences are SGHVS and FNYEAQ. The length of the CDR3 is 18 residues. J gave up 4 bases and V 4 bases, and 12 bases lay outside the gene matches.

This sequence joins TRBV28 and TRBJ2-5; D is unclear. This CDR3 spans 13 amino acids. The germline gives CDR1 MDHEN, CDR2 SYDVKM. Trimming shortened V by 4 bases and J by 0 bases, and 6 bases separated the two germline ends. The CDR3 DNA reads TGTGCCAGCAGTTCCCACTACCAAGAGACCCAGTACTTC. It specifies CASSSHYQETQYF.

The chain uses TRBV4-1 and TRBJ1-2, with D perhaps TRBD1 (6 bases). CDR1 is MGHRA and CDR2 is YSYEKL in the germline V gene. CDR3 length: 17 amino acids. V was shortened by 3 bases and J by 4 bases, with 21 bases between the two germline ends. Written as DNA, the CDR3 is TGCGCCAGCAGCCACCCCAACCGGGACACCAGGAGCTATGGCTACACCTTC. Protein sequence: CASSHPNRDTRSYGYTF.

This sequence joins TRBV10-3 and TRBJ1-1, with a possible D match to TRBD1 (6 bases). The germline V and J ends were trimmed by 8 bases and 0 bases, with 13 bases remaining between them. Germline CDR1 is ENHRY and CDR2 is SYGVKD. CDR3 length equals 14 residues. CDR3 protein: CAISAGDMNTEAFF. DNA of the CDR3: TGTGCCATCTCCGCAGGGGATATGAACACTGAAGCTTTCTTT.

The CDR3 spells CASSLEGSTEAFF. Written as DNA, the CDR3 is TGTGCCAGCAGCTTAGAAGGGAGCACTGAAGCTTTCTTT. The chain employs TRBV13 and TRBJ1-1; D remains ambiguous. V lost 1 base, J lost 4 bases, and 7 bases lay in between. Germline-derived CDR1 and CDR2 are PRHDT and FYEKMQ (reference sequence). The CDR3 extends over 13 amino acids.

The gene calls are TRBV5-4 and TRBJ1-1, with TRBD1 matching 7 bases. V shed 4 bases, J shed 4 bases, and the junction held 4 bases outside the gene matches. The CDR3 extends over 13 amino acids. CDR1 SGHNT and CDR2 YYREEE come from the germline V gene (reference sequence). As DNA, the CDR3 is TGTGCCAGCAGCCAGCAGGGGGGCACTGAAGCTTTCTTT. This gives the protein CASSQQGGTEAFF.

The chain has TRBV30 and TRBJ1-1; D uncertain. This CDR3 spans 12 amino acids. The V end was cut by 0 bases, the J end by 3 bases, with 5 bases between. Looked up from germline, CDR1 is GTSNPN and CDR2 is SVGIG (reference sequence). The CDR3 DNA is TGTGCCTGGAGTGTTGCGGACACTGAAGCTTTCTTT. It translates to CAWSVADTEAFF. The variable domain in full, with the rest retrieved from reference TRBV30 and TRBJ1-1, is SQTIHQWPATLVQPVGSPLSLECTVEGTSNPNLYWYRQAAGRGLQLLFYSVGIGQISSEVPQNLSASRPQDRQFILSSKKLLLSDSGFYLCAWSVADTEAFFGQGTRLTVV.

This chain joins TRBV11-2 and TRBJ2-3; a weak D match, TRBD2 (6 bases). The V gene lost 7 bases and the J gene lost 2 bases, with 19 bases spanning the gap. Looked up from germline, CDR1 is SGHAT and CDR2 is FQNNGV. This CDR3 spans 16 amino acids. CDR3 protein: CASTPWEASNTDTQYF. CDR3 bases: TGTGCCAGCACCCCCTGGGAGGCCTCGAACACAGATACGCAGTATTTT.

The V call is TRBV28, the J call TRBJ2-7, with a possible D match to TRBD1 (6 bases). V gave up 3 bases and J gave up 4 bases, with 13 bases separating them. The length of the CDR3 is 14 residues. Germline V gene data show CDR1 as MDHEN and CDR2 as SYDVKM. The DNA for the CDR3 is TGTGCCAGCAGTTTTCCCAGGGGAAATTACGAGCAGTACTTC. This sequence encodes CASSFPRGNYEQYF.

V is TRBV5-6 and J is TRBJ2-7; TRBD2 might be the D (5 bases). Trimming shortened V by 3 bases and J by 3 bases, and 7 bases separated the two germline ends. Per the germline V gene, CDR1 is SGHDT and CDR2 is YYEEEE. The CDR3 covers 12 residues. DNA of the CDR3: TGTGCCAGCAGCTACGGGGACTACGAGCAGTACTTC. Its protein is CASSYGDYEQYF.

This clone appeared a single time. The chain couples TRBV11-2 to TRBJ1-1, with D maybe TRBD1 (5 bases). This CDR3 contains 14 residues. Per germline, CDR1 SGHAT and CDR2 FQNNGV. The V end was cut by 5 bases, the J end by 5 bases, with 15 bases between. The CDR3 nucleotides are TGTGCCAGCAGCCTACAGGACCCCGAGACTGAAGCTTTCTTT. This translates into CASSLQDPETEAFF.

Concerning this clone: An end of the junction differs from the germline gene, which may be a read error. The chain carries TRBV27 and TRBJ2-1; the D gene is possibly TRBD1 (6 bases). This CDR3 spans 16 amino acids. Looked up from germline, CDR1 is MNHEY and CDR2 is SMNVEV (reference sequence). In nucleotides, the CDR3 is TGTGCCAGCAGTTTATCGCAGGGGATATCCTACAATGAGCAGCTCTTC. Translated: CASSLSQGISYNEQLF.

Concerning this clone: At one boundary the junction diverges from the germline segment, which might be a read error. The chain uses TRBV5-4 and TRBJ1-2, with 10 bases aligning to TRBD1. CDR1 SGHNT and CDR2 YYREEE come from the germline V gene (reference sequence). This CDR3 is built from 14 residues. The CDR3 DNA reads TGTGCCAGCAGCGATCCCGGGACAGGGGTCCTCGGTGCCTTC. It encodes CASSDPGTGVLGAF.

Here the CDR3 reads CASSSGTTEYNEQFF. CDR3 coding DNA: TGTGCCAGCAGCTCCGGGACGACCGAGTACAATGAGCAGTTCTTC. The chain is built from TRBV7-9 and TRBJ2-1; D is possibly TRBD1 or TRBD2 (5 bases each). The CDR3 length is 15 residues. CDR1 and CDR2 from the germline V gene are SEHNR and FQNEAQ (reference sequence). Trimming took 4 bases from V and 4 from J, leaving 14 bases between them.

This clone appeared once. This sequence joins TRBV4-1 and TRBJ2-1, with D perhaps TRBD1 (6 bases). Germline-derived CDR1 and CDR2 are MGHRA and YSYEKL. The CDR3 contains 15 residues. Trimming left V 6 bases short and J 0 bases short, with 12 bases between. In DNA, the CDR3 is TGCGCCAGCAGACTAGGGACATACTCCTACAATGAGCAGTTCTTC. Its protein product is CASRLGTYSYNEQFF.

The DNA of the CDR3 is TGTGCCAGCAGAGAAGACTTGAACACTGAAGCTTTCTTT. It codes for CASREDLNTEAFF. V usage is TRBV5-5 and J usage is TRBJ1-1; D remains ambiguous. Germline V gene lookup returns CDR1 SGHKS and CDR2 YYEKEE (reference sequence). The CDR3 runs to 13 residues. V lost 5 bases and J lost 0, with 8 bases in between. Drawing the rest from reference TRBV5-5 and TRBJ1-1, the complete variable domain is DAGVTQSPTHLIKTRGQQVTLRCSPISGHKSVSWYQQVLGQGPQFIFQYYEKEERGRGNFPDRFSARQFPNYSSELNVNALLLGDSALYLCASREDLNTEAFFGQGTRLTVV.

The V call is TRBV27, the J call TRBJ2-1; TRBD2 matches at 13 bases. This CDR3 comprises 15 residues. CDR1 is MNHEY and CDR2 is SMNVEV in the germline V gene (reference sequence). V was clipped by 6 bases and J by 9 bases; unmatched bases: 8. CDR3 sequence: CASRLGLAGSREQFF. The CDR3 nucleotides are TGTGCCAGCAGGCTGGGACTAGCGGGATCTCGTGAGCAGTTCTTC.

This clone has only one observation. The rearrangement uses TRBV9 and TRBJ2-2; perhaps TRBD1 as D (6 bases). Germline V gene data show CDR1 as SGDLS and CDR2 as YYNGEE. V was clipped by 0 bases and J by 3 bases, with 6 bases between them. The CDR3 runs to 14 residues. The CDR3 DNA sequence: TGTGCCAGCAGCGTAGGGACAGACACCGGGGAGCTGTTTTTT. The encoded protein is CASSVGTDTGELFF.

The rearrangement links TRBV14 to TRBJ2-7; D may be TRBD1 (6 bases). This CDR3 comprises 13 residues. Per germline, CDR1 SGHDN and CDR2 FVKESK. V lost 4 bases to trimming and J lost 7 bases, with 14 bases between them. CDR3 sequence reads: CASSLNKQGEQYF. CDR3 DNA: TGTGCCAGCAGCCTAAACAAACAGGGAGAGCAGTACTTC.

This clone was seen a few times. CDR3: CASREIGLAQETQYF. CDR3 DNA sequence: TGTGCCAGCAGGGAAATCGGACTAGCGCAAGAGACCCAGTACTTC. This chain uses TRBV6-1 with TRBJ2-5; 9 positions match TRBD2. The CDR3 is 15 amino acids. Germline values: CDR1 MNHNS, CDR2 SASEGT. J was trimmed by 2 bases and V by 6 bases; bases with no gene match: 7.

This sequence joins TRBV2 and TRBJ1-4; D is possibly TRBD1 (6 bases). The CDR3 extends over 13 amino acids. Germline V lookup: CDR1 SNHLY, CDR2 FYNNEI. Trimming took off 11 bases at V and 5 bases at J, with 15 bases between the two ends. CDR3 sequence reads: CAWGGQTNEKLFF. CDR3 nucleotides: TGTGCCTGGGGGGGGCAGACCAATGAAAAACTGTTTTTT.

The chain links TRBV19 to TRBJ2-7; 7 nucleotides line up with TRBD1. CDR1 LNHDA and CDR2 SQIVND come from the germline V gene (reference sequence). The CDR3 runs to 11 residues. V was pared by 4 bases and J by 6 bases, with 0 bases of the junction left unmatched. CDR3 nucleotide sequence: TGTGCCAGTAGTACAGGGGGCGAGCAGTACTTC. Translating it yields CASSTGGEQYF.

V is TRBV4-2 and J is TRBJ2-7, with 9 bases aligning to TRBD1. CDR1 LGHNA and CDR2 YNFKEQ come from the germline V gene. Trimming took 0 bases from V and 3 from J; bases not matched to a gene: 3. This CDR3 spans 15 amino acids. Written as DNA, the CDR3 is TGTGCCAGCAGCCAAGATGGACAGGGGAACTACGAGCAGTACTTC. Translating it yields CASSQDGQGNYEQYF.

The chain recombines TRBV11-3 with TRBJ1-1; D is unclear. CDR1 SGHNT and CDR2 YENEEA come from the germline V gene. The CDR3 contains 13 residues. V was trimmed by 4 bases and J by 4 bases, leaving 10 bases between them. The CDR3 is CASSSGRVTEAFF. The DNA of the CDR3 is TGTGCCAGCAGCTCAGGCCGGGTCACTGAAGCTTTCTTT.

As concerns this clone: Other DNA sequences of this sample code for an identical CDR3. The J gene is TRBJ1-1, the V gene TRBV10-3; no definite D call. Germline V gene data show CDR1 as ENHRY and CDR2 as SYGVKD. With 3 bases removed from V and 3 bases from J, the gap between germline ends came to 5 bases. CDR3 length: 12 residues. CDR3 sequence (DNA): TGTGCCATCAGTGAAGGCGACACTGAAGCTTTCTTT. It encodes CAISEGDTEAFF.